This entry lists 9 T cell receptor beta chains sequenced from one sample in a study of post-analysis software for immune sequencing data (dated by TCRdb to the mid-2010s). General study outcomes and caveats: Significantly higher frequencies in patients than in controls were found for roughly 5 TRBV segments, including TRBV5-6, TRBV5-1 and TRBV20-1.

Their antigen targets remain unknown. Library preparation was by PCR. Sequencing used an Illumina HiSeq 2500. Unique molecular identifiers were incorporated into TCR beta cDNA libraries to reduce PCR and sequencing biases. TCRdb ran its own pipeline on the public reads, namely fastp trimming at Q25 and MiXCR clone calling, and kept in-frame beta chains. Rows with one shared CDR3 protein collapse into an entry with the most common genes and DNA. This sample holds roughly 600,000 distinct CDR3 sequences; roughly 45% were observed only once. Roughly 1.8% of the sample lies in the top ten. Sequencing input: blood. The source is a girl between 10 and 17 years old with multiple sclerosis.

V usage is TRBV2 and J usage is TRBJ2-5; D is possibly TRBD1 or TRBD2 (5 bases each). The CDR3 has 15 amino acids. Trimming took off 7 bases at V and 5 bases at J, with 20 bases between the two ends. CDR1 and CDR2 from the germline V gene are SNHLY and FYNNEI. As DNA, the CDR3 is TGTGCCAGCACCGCATTCCGGGACCCAGATGAGACCCAGTACTTC. Translating it yields CASTAFRDPDETQYF. Complete variable domain (other parts from reference TRBV2 and TRBJ2-5): EPEVTQTPSHQVTQMGQEVILRCVPISNHLYFYWYRQILGQKVEFLVSFYNNEISEKSEIFDDQFSVERPDGSNFTLKIRSTKLEDSAMYFCASTAFRDPDETQYFGPGTRLLVL.

The chain carries TRBV29-1 and TRBJ1-2; D gene uncertain. The V gene lost 6 bases and the J gene lost 4 bases, with 15 bases spanning the gap. CDR1 and CDR2 (germline): SQVTM, ANQGSEA. The CDR3 spans 13 residues. Written as DNA, the CDR3 is TGCAGCGTCGGGATGGGAGGCCGCTATGGCTACACCTTC. It yields the protein CSVGMGGRYGYTF.

Here the CDR3 reads CASSYKRAWYF. CDR3 bases: TGTGCCAGCAGTTACAAGAGGGCTTGGTACTTC. J is TRBJ2-7 and V is TRBV6-6; D possibly corresponds to TRBD2 (5 bases). CDR3 length: 11 amino acids. The V end lost 2 bases, the J end lost 12 bases, and 11 bases lay between the germline ends. Germline values: CDR1 MNHNY, CDR2 SVGAGI (reference sequence).

The V call is TRBV5-1, the J call TRBJ2-7, with 7 nucleotides matching TRBD2. Germline V gene data show CDR1 as SGHRS and CDR2 as YFSETQ. The CDR3 sequence is 14 residues long. Germline trimming cut 4 bases from V and 2 bases from J; bases unmatched to any gene: 6. The CDR3 loop reads CASSTGLEPYEQYF. CDR3 bases: TGCGCCAGCAGCACCGGACTAGAACCCTACGAGCAGTACTTC. Looking up the rest from reference TRBV5-1 and TRBJ2-7 gives the full variable domain: KAGVTQTPRYLIKTRGQQVTLSCSPISGHRSVSWYQQTPGQGLQFLFEYFSETQRNKGNFPGRFSGRQFSNSRSEMNVSTLELGDSALYLCASSTGLEPYEQYFGPGTRLTVT.

CDR3: CASSLSPTGLASEQYF. The CDR3 bases are TGTGCCAGCAGCTTAAGCCCCACGGGGCTAGCGAGTGAGCAGTACTTC. The genes are TRBV7-9 and TRBJ2-5; a weak D match, TRBD2 (6 bases). Trimming took 2 bases from V and 11 from J, leaving 24 bases between them. Per the germline V gene, CDR1 is SEHNR and CDR2 is FQNEAQ (reference sequence). This CDR3 spans 16 amino acids.

Only a few counts were recorded for this clonotype. This rearrangement joins TRBV20-1 to TRBJ2-7; D not certain. V was trimmed by 0 bases and J by 0 bases, leaving 15 bases between them. Germline V gives CDR1 DFQATT, CDR2 SNEGSKA (reference sequence). The CDR3 contains 16 residues. The CDR3 here is CSARDLGSPSSYEQYF. The CDR3 region has the DNA TGCAGTGCTAGAGATCTCGGCAGCCCGAGCTCCTACGAGCAGTACTTC.

There are a few counts of this clonotype. The junction departs from the called germline gene at one end, perhaps through a read error. The chain links TRBV7-8 to TRBJ2-5; no clear D. The length of the CDR3 is 13 residues. Germline V gene lookup returns CDR1 SGHVS and CDR2 FQNEAQ. CDR3 sequence: CASSLGRTRGMYF. The CDR3 DNA follows: TGTGCCAGCAGTTTAGGCCGAACCAGAGGAATGTACTTC.

V usage is TRBV20-1 and J usage is TRBJ1-2; D gene ambiguous. The germline V gene has CDR1 DFQATT and CDR2 SNEGSKA (reference sequence). The CDR3 runs 14 residues. V lost 0 bases and J lost 4, with 12 bases in between. The CDR3 is CSARDLGDGYGYTF. CDR3 nucleotide sequence: TGCAGTGCTAGAGATCTGGGCGATGGCTATGGCTACACCTTC.

This clonotype is a singleton in its sample. The V call is TRBV10-3, the J call TRBJ1-2; possible D gene TRBD1, 6 bases. There are 15 residues in the CDR3. The germline V and J ends were trimmed by 5 bases and 7 bases, with 20 bases remaining between them. Germline V lookup: CDR1 ENHRY, CDR2 SYGVKD. CDR3 DNA sequence: TGTGCCATCAGTCTACGCGGACTGGGGGCGCTTGGCTACACCTTC. Translating gives CAISLRGLGALGYTF.